Shown below are 7 T cell receptor beta chains from a single sample sequenced in a study of blood T cell repertoires in COVID-19. Generated by immunoSEQ multiplex PCR, the TCRdb table keeps only in-frame clones and is missing some. The sample shows about 200,000 clones, roughly 84% of them seen only once. The specimen sequenced was PBMCs or T cells enriched from blood (not recorded which). Receptor source: a woman aged 25 to 39 who had been exposed to COVID-19.

This clone came up once. The V call is TRBV7-9, the J call TRBJ1-2, with D uncertain. V lost 6 bases and J 4 bases, leaving 15 bases between the germline ends. Germline V CDR1 and CDR2: SEHNR, FQNEAQ (reference sequence). The CDR3 runs to 14 residues. The CDR3 region is CASSSPPVGYGYTF. The CDR3 DNA reads TGTGCCAGCAGTTCCCCCCCGGTCGGCTATGGCTACACCTTC.

This clone occurred once. The chain is built from TRBV5-1 and TRBJ2-4; a weak D match, TRBD1 (6 bases). In germline, CDR1 is SGHRS, CDR2 YFSETQ. The CDR3 runs 14 residues. Trimming cost V 4 bases and J 2 bases, with 10 bases left between them. CDR3 region: CASSPRGPKNIQYF. The CDR3 DNA reads TGCGCCAGCAGCCCCAGGGGACCCAAAAACATTCAGTACTTC.

The chain employs TRBV4-1 and TRBJ1-2, with 7 bases lining up with TRBD1. Germline CDR1 reads MGHRA; CDR2 reads YSYEKL. The CDR3 spans 14 residues. Germline trimming cut 0 bases from V and 4 bases from J; bases unmatched to any gene: 2. CDR3 loop: CASSQEGTVYGYTF. The CDR3 region has the DNA TGCGCCAGCAGCCAAGAGGGGACAGTCTATGGCTACACCTTC.

This clone was counted once. CDR3 loop: CASSHHPLYEQYF. The CDR3 nucleotides are TGTGCCAGCAGCCACCACCCACTCTACGAGCAGTACTTC. The chain joins TRBV6-5 to TRBJ2-7; D gene uncertain. Germline assignment: CDR1 MNHEY and CDR2 SVGAGI. V was pared by 6 bases and J by 3 bases, with 12 bases between. This CDR3 spans 13 amino acids.

V usage is TRBV5-1 and J usage is TRBJ2-3; the match to TRBD2 covers 8 bases. Germline loops: CDR1 SGHRS, CDR2 YFSETQ. The CDR3 consists of 15 residues. Trimming took 4 bases from V and 1 from J; bases not matched to a gene: 5. The CDR3 loop reads CASSVPGLGTDTQYF. CDR3 sequence (DNA): TGCGCCAGCAGCGTACCGGGACTAGGCACAGATACGCAGTATTTT.

This chain uses TRBV6-5 with TRBJ1-2, with D unclear. The V gene's germline CDR1 is MNHEY and CDR2 SVGAGI. Trimming cost V 5 bases and J 7 bases, with 8 bases left between them. CDR3 size: 11 residues. The CDR3 is CASSTGSGYTF. The CDR3 coding sequence is TGTGCCAGCAGTACCGGGTCTGGCTACACCTTC.

The rearrangement links TRBV9 to TRBJ1-2; D ambiguous. V lost 3 bases and J 8 bases, leaving 5 bases between the germline ends. The germline V gene has CDR1 SGDLS and CDR2 YYNGEE. The CDR3 totals 10 residues. CDR3 amino acids: CASSGQGYTF. In DNA form, the CDR3 reads TGTGCCAGCAGCGGACAAGGCTACACCTTC.